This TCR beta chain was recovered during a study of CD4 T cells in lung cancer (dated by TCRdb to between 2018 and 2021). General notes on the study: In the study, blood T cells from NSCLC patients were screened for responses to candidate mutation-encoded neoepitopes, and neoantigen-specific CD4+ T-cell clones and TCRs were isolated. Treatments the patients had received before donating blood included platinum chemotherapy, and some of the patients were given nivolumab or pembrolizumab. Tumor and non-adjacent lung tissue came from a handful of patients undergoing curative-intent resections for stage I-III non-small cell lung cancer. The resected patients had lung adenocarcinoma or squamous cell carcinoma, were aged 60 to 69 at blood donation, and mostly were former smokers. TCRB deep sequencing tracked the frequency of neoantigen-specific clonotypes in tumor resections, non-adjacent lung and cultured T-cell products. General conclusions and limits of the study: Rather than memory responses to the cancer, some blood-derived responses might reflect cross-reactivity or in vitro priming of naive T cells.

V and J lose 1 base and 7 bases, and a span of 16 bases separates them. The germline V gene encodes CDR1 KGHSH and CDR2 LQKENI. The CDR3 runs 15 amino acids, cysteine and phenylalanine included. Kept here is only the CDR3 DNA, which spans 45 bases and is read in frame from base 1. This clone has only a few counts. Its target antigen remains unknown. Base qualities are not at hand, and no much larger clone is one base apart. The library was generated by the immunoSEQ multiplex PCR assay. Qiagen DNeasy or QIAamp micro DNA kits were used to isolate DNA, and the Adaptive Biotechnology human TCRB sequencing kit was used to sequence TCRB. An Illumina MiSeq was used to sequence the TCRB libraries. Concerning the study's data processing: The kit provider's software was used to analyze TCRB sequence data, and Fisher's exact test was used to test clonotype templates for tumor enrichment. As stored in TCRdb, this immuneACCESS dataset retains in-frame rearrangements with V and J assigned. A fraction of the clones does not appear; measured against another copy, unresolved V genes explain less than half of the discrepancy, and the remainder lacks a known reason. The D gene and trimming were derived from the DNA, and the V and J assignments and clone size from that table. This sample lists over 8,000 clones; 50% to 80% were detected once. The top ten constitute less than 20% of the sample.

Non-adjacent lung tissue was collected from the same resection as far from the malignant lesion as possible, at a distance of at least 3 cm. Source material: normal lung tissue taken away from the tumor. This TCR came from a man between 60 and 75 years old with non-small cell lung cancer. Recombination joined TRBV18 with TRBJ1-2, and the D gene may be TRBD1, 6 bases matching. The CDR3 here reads CASSPLRDNAVGYTF. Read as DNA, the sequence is TGTGCCAGCTCACCACTTAGGGACAATGCGGTTGGCTACACCTTC.